Listed here are 8 T cell receptor beta chains from one sample, sequenced in a study of T cells in Graves' hyperthyroidism and ophthalmopathy. Researchers took RNA transcripts and amplified the TCR beta CDR3 regions from them. Carried out on the TCR CDR3, a first-round RT-PCR used the HTBI primer set. TCRdb reprocessed the multiplex PCR reads via MiXCR and lists one record per CDR3 protein. This table holds about 350,000 distinct CDR3 sequences, around 13% found once. The sample taken for sequencing was blood. Receptors originate from a woman between 35 and 50 years old with Graves' ophthalmopathy.

V is TRBV6-1 and J is TRBJ1-2; D call uncertain. CDR1 MNHNS and CDR2 SASEGT come from the germline V gene. The CDR3 contains 12 residues. Between the trimmed V and J ends, which lost 0 bases and 4 bases, there was a span of 3 bases. The CDR3 spells CASSEAIYGYTF. CDR3 bases: TGTGCCAGCAGTGAAGCGATCTATGGCTACACCTTC.

The table lists this clonotype with many counts. The rearrangement uses TRBV7-2 and TRBJ2-5; perhaps TRBD2 as D (5 bases). In germline, CDR1 is SGHTA, CDR2 FQGNSA. Trimming pared 1 base from V and 4 bases from J, leaving 7 bases between. The CDR3 extends over 13 amino acids. Here the CDR3 DNA reads TGTGCCAGCAGCTTAGGAGGGAGAGAGACCCAGTACTTC. Its protein is CASSLGGRETQYF.

A remark on this clonotype: A single base separates this from a much larger clone, so it may be a read error. V and J are TRBV3-1 and TRBJ1-1; possible D gene TRBD1, 5 bases. The CDR3 contains 15 residues. Germline V lookup: CDR1 LGHDT, CDR2 YNNKEL (reference sequence). The CDR3 DNA sequence: TGTGCCAGCAGCCTCTGGGGCACTCAAAACACTGTAGCTTTCTTT. Its protein is CASSLWGTQNTVAFF.

This clonotype came up many times. The chain has TRBV27 and TRBJ2-3, with D unclear. CDR1 is MNHEY and CDR2 is SMNVEV in the germline V gene (reference sequence). The germline V and J ends were trimmed by 3 bases and 0 bases, with 7 bases remaining between them. The CDR3 loop spans 14 amino acids. Written as DNA, the CDR3 is TGTGCCAGCAGTTTGGTATTTAGCACAGATACGCAGTATTTT. Translation gives CASSLVFSTDTQYF.

The sample holds many counts of this clonotype. CDR3 sequence (DNA): TGCAGTGCTAACCCCGAAGGGACCCAGTACTTC. Translating it yields CSANPEGTQYF. V usage is TRBV20-1 and J usage is TRBJ2-5; the D is unclear. V lost 4 bases to trimming and J lost 7 bases, with 10 bases between them. The CDR3 runs to 11 residues. CDR1 and CDR2 (germline): DFQATT, SNEGSKA (reference sequence).

This chain joins TRBV5-4 and TRBJ1-2; 7 positions agree with TRBD1. The CDR3 runs to 14 residues. From germline, CDR1 is SGHNT and CDR2 YYREEE (reference sequence). J lost 8 bases, V lost 2 bases, and 9 bases had no gene match. In DNA form, the CDR3 reads TGTGCCAGCAGCTTACCGGGACAGAGCCACGGCTACACCTTC. It encodes CASSLPGQSHGYTF.

J is TRBJ2-1 and V is TRBV27; 9 nucleotides agree with TRBD2. This CDR3 has 16 amino acids. Trimming removed 3 bases from V and 3 bases from J; junction bases left unmatched: 6. Germline V gives CDR1 MNHEY, CDR2 SMNVEV (reference sequence). Here the CDR3 reads CASSFRAGGVYNEQFF. CDR3 bases: TGTGCCAGCAGTTTCCGCGCGGGGGGGGTCTACAATGAGCAGTTCTTC.

This clonotype was counted only a few times. The chain carries TRBV19 and TRBJ2-5; D might be TRBD1 (6 bases). This CDR3 region has 13 residues. The germline gives CDR1 LNHDA, CDR2 SQIVND (reference sequence). V was trimmed by 4 bases and J by 1 base, leaving 7 bases between them. In nucleotides, the CDR3 is TGTGCCAGTAGTAAGACAGGCCAAGAGACCCAGTACTTC. This sequence encodes CASSKTGQETQYF.